This T cell receptor beta chain was documented in a study of T cell changes during pregnancy in multiple sclerosis. The CDR3 has 14 amino acids. The trim removed 0 bases at V and 5 bases at J, leaving 4 bases unmatched. The germline CDR1 and CDR2 sequences are KGHSH and LQKENI. The data were produced by immunoSEQ multiplex PCR, yet TCRdb's version contains in-frame clones alone and is incomplete. The sample carries more than 55,000 clones, roughly nine tenths recorded once. The source material was peripheral blood, sampled in the first trimester of pregnancy. V and J are TRBV18 and TRBJ2-7; 7 bases match TRBD1. The sequence was obtained from a female donor in good health, enrolled as a control in a pregnancy study. The CDR3 bases are TGTGCCAGCTCACCACCGTACGGGACAGACGAGCAGTACTTC. Encoded protein: CASSPPYGTDEQYF.